This TCR beta chain comes out of a study of technical replicates of blood from several donors. Profiling relied on immunoSEQ multiplex PCR, and the TCRdb table lists in-frame clones only, not all of them. Counted here are 75,000 to 85,000 clones, nearly 97% occurring once; the ten biggest clones make up roughly 0.4%. This CDR3 region has 15 residues. Germline loops: CDR1 SGHRS, CDR2 YFSETQ. The V and J ends lost 4 bases and 5 bases, in that order; junction bases with no gene match: 6. The rearrangement uses TRBV5-1 and TRBJ2-3; TRBD2 matches at 11 bases. The clonotype originates from a human donor in good health. The sequenced sample was T cells isolated from PBMCs. In DNA, the CDR3 is TGCGCCAGCAGCAGTGGGACTAGCGGCGGAGATACGCAGTATTTT. Amino acid sequence: CASSSGTSGGDTQYF.